The 6 T cell receptor beta chains reported below all come from one sample, sequenced in a study of blood T cell repertoires in COVID-19. Repertoires were generated with immunoSEQ multiplex PCR, while TCRdb's copy carries only in-frame clones and drops some. Of approximately 110,000 clones in the sample, about 80% were seen once. The sample comprised peripheral blood. The receptors were sampled from a woman aged 70 to 79 with acute or convalescent COVID-19.

The rearrangement joins TRBV7-2 to TRBJ1-4; 10 bases fit TRBD1. The germline gives CDR1 SGHTA, CDR2 FQGNSA. After removal of 6 bases from V and 8 bases from J, the junction contained 6 bases not matched to a gene. The CDR3 is 14 residues long. The CDR3 region has the DNA TGTGCCAGCAGTTTGGGACAGGGGAAAGAAAAACTGTTTTTT. Amino acids: CASSLGQGKEKLFF.

This clone was recorded a few times. V and J are TRBV29-1 and TRBJ1-2; D is uncertain. Trimming cost V 2 bases and J 4 bases, with 11 bases left between them. This CDR3 spans 13 amino acids. Germline V CDR1 and CDR2: SQVTM, ANQGSEA. CDR3 DNA sequence: TGCAGCGTTGAAAACTCCGCGATCTATGGCTACACCTTC. It translates to CSVENSAIYGYTF.

The rearrangement joins TRBV19 to TRBJ1-2; D is possibly TRBD1 (5 bases). Germline V gene data show CDR1 as LNHDA and CDR2 as SQIVND (reference sequence). The germline V and J ends were trimmed by 10 bases and 4 bases, with 22 bases remaining between them. The CDR3 has 15 residues. As DNA, the CDR3 is TGTGCCACCCTCCCCACCCCCGGGGGGATCTATGGCTACACCTTC. Its translation: CATLPTPGGIYGYTF.

V usage is TRBV4-1 and J usage is TRBJ2-3; TRBD2 agrees at 12 bases. Germline loops: CDR1 MGHRA, CDR2 YSYEKL. This CDR3 is built from 16 residues. V was pared by 4 bases and J by 4 bases, with 6 bases of the junction left unmatched. The CDR3 DNA follows: TGCGCCAGCAGCCTTCGGACTAGCGGGGAGGCAGATACGCAGTATTTT. This translates into CASSLRTSGEADTQYF.

In nucleotides, the CDR3 is TGCGCCAGCAGCCAAGATCAGGGGGGTTTGTATCCCCTCCACTTT. Translated: CASSQDQGGLYPLHF. The gene calls are TRBV4-1 and TRBJ1-6; 7 bases match TRBD1. The CDR3 covers 15 residues. V shed 0 bases, J shed 13 bases, and the junction held 9 bases outside the gene matches. Germline V gene lookup returns CDR1 MGHRA and CDR2 YSYEKL.

The chain is built from TRBV24-1 and TRBJ2-2; TRBD1 might be the D (6 bases). The germline V gene has CDR1 KGHDR and CDR2 SFDVKD. V was trimmed by 3 bases and J by 6 bases, leaving 10 bases between them. CDR3 length: 14 amino acids. In nucleotides, the CDR3 is TGTGCCACCAGTGATCAAACAGGGTCCGGGGAGCTGTTTTTT. Translated: CATSDQTGSGELFF.